The T cell receptor beta chain described here comes from a study of blood T cell repertoires in COVID-19. Study-wide background: In each case, the material was cDNA or gDNA derived from T cells, B-cell-depleted T cells, or PBMCs.

Trimming cost V 1 base and J 0 bases, with 13 bases left between them. CDR1 is MGHRA and CDR2 is YSYEKL in the germline V gene. This CDR3 comprises 17 residues. Original analysis: Quantification of nucleated cells was approximated via reference gene primer amplification. Generated by immunoSEQ multiplex PCR, the TCRdb table keeps only in-frame clones and is missing some. V, J and clone size derive from that table, while D and trimming were established from the DNA sequence. The table includes 95,000 to 150,000 clones, roughly 89% detected once. Cohort allocation depended upon clinical history that participants reported. What the recovered Cohort 3 donors had was two negative PCRs, clearance, or symptom resolution.

Specimen: PBMCs or T cells enriched from blood (not recorded which). This chain joins TRBV4-1 and TRBJ2-1; D gene uncertain. The sequence was obtained from a woman in her twenties or thirties who had recovered from COVID-19. The DNA of the CDR3 is TGCGCCAGCAGCCAAGTCGATCTAGGCTTCTCCTACAATGAGCAGTTCTTC. It specifies CASSQVDLGFSYNEQFF.